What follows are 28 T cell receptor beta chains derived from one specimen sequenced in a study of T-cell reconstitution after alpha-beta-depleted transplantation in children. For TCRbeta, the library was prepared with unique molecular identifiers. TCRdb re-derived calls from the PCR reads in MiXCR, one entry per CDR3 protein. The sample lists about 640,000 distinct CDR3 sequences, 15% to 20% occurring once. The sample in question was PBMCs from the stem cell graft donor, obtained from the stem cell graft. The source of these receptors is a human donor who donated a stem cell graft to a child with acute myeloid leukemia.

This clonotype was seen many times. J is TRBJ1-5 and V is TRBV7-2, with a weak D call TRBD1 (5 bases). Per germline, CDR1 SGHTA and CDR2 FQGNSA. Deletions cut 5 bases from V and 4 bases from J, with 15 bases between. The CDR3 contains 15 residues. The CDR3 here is CASSGGGYPNQPQHF. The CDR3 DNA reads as TGTGCCAGCAGCGGGGGAGGGTATCCAAATCAGCCCCAGCATTTT.

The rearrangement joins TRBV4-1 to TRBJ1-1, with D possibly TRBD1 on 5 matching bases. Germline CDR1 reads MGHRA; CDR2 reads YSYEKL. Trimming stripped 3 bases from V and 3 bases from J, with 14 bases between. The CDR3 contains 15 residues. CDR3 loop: CASSQYQGLDTEAFF. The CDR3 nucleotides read TGCGCCAGCAGCCAGTATCAGGGTCTCGACACTGAAGCTTTCTTT.

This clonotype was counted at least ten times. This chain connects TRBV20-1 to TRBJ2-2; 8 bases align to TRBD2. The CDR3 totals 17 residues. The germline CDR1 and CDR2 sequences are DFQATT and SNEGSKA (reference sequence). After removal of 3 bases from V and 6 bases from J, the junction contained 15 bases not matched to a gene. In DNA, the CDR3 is TGCAGTGCTAGTTCTAGCGGGTCCCCCCGAGGGGCCGGGGAGCTGTTTTTT. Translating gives CSASSSGSPRGAGELFF.

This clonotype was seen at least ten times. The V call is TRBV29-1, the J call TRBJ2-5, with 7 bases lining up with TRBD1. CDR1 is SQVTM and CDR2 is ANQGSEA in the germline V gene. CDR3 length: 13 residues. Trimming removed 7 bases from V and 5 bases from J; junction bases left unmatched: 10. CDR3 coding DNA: TGCAGCGCTGTACCGGGACAGAGCGAGACCCAGTACTTC. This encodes CSAVPGQSETQYF.

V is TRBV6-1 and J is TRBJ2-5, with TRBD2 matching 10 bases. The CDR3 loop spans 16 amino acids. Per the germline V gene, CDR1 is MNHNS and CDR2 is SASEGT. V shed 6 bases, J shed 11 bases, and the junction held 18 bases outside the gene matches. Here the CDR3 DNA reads TGTGCCAGCAGCCTCCTCCTCTCTAGCGGGGGTTCCCAACAGTACTTC. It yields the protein CASSLLLSSGGSQQYF.

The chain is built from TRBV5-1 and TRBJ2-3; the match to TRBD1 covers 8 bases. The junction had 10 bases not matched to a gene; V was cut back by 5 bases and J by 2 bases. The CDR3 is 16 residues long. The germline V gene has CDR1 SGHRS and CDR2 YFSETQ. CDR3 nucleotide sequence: TGCGCCAGCAGAGCACTAACAGGGGGTTCCACAGATACGCAGTATTTT. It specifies CASRALTGGSTDTQYF.

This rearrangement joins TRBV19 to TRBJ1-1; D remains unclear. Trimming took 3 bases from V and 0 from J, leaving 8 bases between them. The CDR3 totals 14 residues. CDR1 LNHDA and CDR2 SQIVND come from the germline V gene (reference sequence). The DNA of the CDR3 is TGTGCCAGTAGTATCCCGGGAATGAACACTGAAGCTTTCTTT. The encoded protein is CASSIPGMNTEAFF.

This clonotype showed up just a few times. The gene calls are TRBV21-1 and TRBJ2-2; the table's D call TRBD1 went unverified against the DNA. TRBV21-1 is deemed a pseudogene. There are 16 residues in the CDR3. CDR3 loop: CASSKAGVANTGELFF. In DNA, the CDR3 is TGTGCCAGCAGCAAAGCAGGGGTCGCGAACACCGGGGAGCTGTTTTTT.

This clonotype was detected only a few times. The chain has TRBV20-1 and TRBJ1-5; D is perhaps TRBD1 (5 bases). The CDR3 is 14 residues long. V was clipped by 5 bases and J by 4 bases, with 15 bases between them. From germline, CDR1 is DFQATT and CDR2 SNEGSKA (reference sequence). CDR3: CSAQRGAGNQPQHF. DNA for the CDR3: TGCAGTGCTCAAAGGGGAGCTGGTAATCAGCCCCAGCATTTT.

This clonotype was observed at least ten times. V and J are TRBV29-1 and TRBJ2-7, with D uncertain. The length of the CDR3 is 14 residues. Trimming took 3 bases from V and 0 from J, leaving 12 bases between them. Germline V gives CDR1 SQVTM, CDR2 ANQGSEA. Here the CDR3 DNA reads TGCAGCGTTGAGGTAGGGCAGAGCTCCTACGAGCAGTACTTC. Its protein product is CSVEVGQSSYEQYF.

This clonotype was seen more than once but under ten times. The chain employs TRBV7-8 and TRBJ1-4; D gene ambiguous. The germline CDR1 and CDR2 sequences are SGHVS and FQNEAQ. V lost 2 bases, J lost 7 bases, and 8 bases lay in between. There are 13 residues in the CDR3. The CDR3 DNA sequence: TGTGCCAGCAGCTTACCCAACAGTGAAAAACTGTTTTTT. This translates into CASSLPNSEKLFF.

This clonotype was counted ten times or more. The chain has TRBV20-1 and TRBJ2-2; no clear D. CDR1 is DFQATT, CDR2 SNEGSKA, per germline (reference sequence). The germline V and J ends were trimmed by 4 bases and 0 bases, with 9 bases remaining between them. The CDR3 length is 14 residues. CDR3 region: CSANGVSNTGELFF. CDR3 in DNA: TGCAGTGCTAACGGAGTTTCGAACACCGGGGAGCTGTTTTTT.

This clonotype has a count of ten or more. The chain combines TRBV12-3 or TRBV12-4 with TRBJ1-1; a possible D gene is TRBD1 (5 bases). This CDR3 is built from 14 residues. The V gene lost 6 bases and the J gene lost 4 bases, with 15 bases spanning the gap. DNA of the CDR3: TGTGCCAGCAGCAGGATGACAGAAAGCACTGAAGCTTTCTTT. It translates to CASSRMTESTEAFF.

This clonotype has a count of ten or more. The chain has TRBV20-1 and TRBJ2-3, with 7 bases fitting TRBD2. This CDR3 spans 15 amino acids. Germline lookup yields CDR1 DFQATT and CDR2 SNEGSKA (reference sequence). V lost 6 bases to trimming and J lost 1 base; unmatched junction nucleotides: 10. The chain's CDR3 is CSAFRGLAGTDTQYF. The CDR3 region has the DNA TGCAGTGCGTTCCGAGGGCTAGCGGGCACAGATACGCAGTATTTT.

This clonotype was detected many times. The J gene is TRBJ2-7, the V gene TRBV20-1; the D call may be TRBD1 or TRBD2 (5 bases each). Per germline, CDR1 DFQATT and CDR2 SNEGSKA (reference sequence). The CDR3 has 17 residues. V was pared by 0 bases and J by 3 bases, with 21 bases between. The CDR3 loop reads CSARDDGRGAPNYEQYV. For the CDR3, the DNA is TGCAGTGCTAGAGATGATGGGAGAGGGGCCCCTAACTACGAGCAGTACGTC.

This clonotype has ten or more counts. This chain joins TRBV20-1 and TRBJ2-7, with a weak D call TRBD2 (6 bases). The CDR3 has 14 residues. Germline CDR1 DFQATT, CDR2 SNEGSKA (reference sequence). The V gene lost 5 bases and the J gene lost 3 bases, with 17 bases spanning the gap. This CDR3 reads CSAVGVAEVYEQYF. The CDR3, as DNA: TGCAGTGCTGTCGGGGTAGCGGAAGTCTACGAGCAGTACTTC.

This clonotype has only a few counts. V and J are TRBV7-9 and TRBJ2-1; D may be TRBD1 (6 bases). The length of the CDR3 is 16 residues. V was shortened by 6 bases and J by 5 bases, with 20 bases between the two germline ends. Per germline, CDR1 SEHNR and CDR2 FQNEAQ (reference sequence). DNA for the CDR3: TGTGCCAGCAGACCTAGGAACCGGGACAAAGACAATGAGCAGTTCTTC. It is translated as CASRPRNRDKDNEQFF.

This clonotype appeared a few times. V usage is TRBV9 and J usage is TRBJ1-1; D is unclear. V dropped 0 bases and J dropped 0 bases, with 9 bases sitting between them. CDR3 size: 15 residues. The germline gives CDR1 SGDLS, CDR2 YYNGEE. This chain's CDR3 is CASSVGGSVNTEAFF. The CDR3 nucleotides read TGTGCCAGCAGCGTAGGAGGTTCGGTGAACACTGAAGCTTTCTTT.

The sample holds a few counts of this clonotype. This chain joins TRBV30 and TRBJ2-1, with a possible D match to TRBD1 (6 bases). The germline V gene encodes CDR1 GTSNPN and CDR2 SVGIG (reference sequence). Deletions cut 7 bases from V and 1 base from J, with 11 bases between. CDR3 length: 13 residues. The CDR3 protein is CAYGTQSYNEQFF. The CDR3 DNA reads TGTGCCTACGGGACACAATCCTACAATGAGCAGTTCTTC.

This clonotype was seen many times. CDR3 nucleotides: TGTGCCAGCAGCCAGTTACAGGATAATTCACCCCTCCACTTT. Residues: CASSQLQDNSPLHF. The chain is built from TRBV9 and TRBJ1-6, with D perhaps TRBD1 (5 bases). The germline CDR1 and CDR2 sequences are SGDLS and YYNGEE. CDR3 length equals 14 residues. The V end was cut by 4 bases, the J end by 5 bases, with 10 bases between.

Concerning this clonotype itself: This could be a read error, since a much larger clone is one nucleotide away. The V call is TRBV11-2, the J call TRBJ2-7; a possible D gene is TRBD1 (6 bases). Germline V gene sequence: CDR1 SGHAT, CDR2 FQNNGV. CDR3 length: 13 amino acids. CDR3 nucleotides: TGTACCAGCAGCTTATACAGGGCCCACGAGCAGTACTTC. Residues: CTSSLYRAHEQYF.

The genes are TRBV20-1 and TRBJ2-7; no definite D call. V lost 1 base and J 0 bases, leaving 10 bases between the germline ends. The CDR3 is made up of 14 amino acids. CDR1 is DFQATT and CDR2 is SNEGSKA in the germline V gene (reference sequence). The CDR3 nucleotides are TGCAGTGCTAGAGCGGTGAGGAGCTCCTACGAGCAGTACTTC. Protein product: CSARAVRSSYEQYF.

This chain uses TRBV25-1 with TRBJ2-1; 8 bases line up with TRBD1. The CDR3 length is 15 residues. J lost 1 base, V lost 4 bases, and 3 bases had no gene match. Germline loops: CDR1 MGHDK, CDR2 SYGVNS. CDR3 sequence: CASSGGDRSYNEQFF. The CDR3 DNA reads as TGTGCCAGCAGTGGGGGGGACAGGTCCTACAATGAGCAGTTCTTC.

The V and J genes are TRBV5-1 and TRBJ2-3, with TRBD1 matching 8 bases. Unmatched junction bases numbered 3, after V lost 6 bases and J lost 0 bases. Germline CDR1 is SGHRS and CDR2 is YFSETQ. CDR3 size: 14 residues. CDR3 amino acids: CASKWDRSTDTQYF. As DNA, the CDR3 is TGCGCCAGCAAATGGGACAGGAGCACAGATACGCAGTATTTT.

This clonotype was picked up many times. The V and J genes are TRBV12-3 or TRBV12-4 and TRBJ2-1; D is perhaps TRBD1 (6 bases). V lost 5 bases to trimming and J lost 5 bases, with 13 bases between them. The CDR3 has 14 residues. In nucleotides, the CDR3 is TGTGCCAGCAGTCCCGGGACACCTAACAATGAGCAGTTCTTC. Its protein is CASSPGTPNNEQFF.

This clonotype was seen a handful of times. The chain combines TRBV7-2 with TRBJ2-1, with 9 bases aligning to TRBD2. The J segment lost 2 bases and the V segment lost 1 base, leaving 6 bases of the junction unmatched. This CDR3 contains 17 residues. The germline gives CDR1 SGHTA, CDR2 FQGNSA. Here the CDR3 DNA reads TGTGCCAGCAGCTTAGTCCCAGCGGGGGGACCCTACAATGAGCAGTTCTTC. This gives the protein CASSLVPAGGPYNEQFF.

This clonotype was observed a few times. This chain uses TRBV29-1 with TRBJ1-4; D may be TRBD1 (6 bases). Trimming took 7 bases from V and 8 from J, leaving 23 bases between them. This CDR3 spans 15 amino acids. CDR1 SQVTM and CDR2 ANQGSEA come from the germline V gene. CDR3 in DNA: TGCAGCGCTGCCGACCGGGGGCTGGAGGGGGAAAAACTGTTTTTT. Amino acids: CSAADRGLEGEKLFF.

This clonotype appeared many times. The CDR3 protein is CSAFPRVINEQYV. The CDR3 DNA follows: TGCAGTGCCTTCCCACGGGTAATTAACGAGCAGTACGTC. V and J are TRBV20-1 and TRBJ2-7; D unresolved. V lost 6 bases to trimming and J lost 5 bases, with 17 bases between them. The CDR3 is 13 amino acids. Germline CDR1 and CDR2: DFQATT and SNEGSKA (reference sequence).